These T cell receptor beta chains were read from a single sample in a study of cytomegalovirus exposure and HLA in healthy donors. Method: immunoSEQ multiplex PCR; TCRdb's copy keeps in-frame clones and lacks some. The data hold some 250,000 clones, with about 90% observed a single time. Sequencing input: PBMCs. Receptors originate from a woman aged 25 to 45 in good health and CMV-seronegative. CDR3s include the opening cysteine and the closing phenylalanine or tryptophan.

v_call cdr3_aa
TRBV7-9 CASSRIAGDSSQETQYF
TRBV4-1 CASSHPGQGGPVYGYTF
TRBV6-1 CASSPGTGSSYEQYF
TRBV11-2 CASSELDRIYEQYF
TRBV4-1 CASSQDGLHQQYF
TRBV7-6 CASSLGTGGEQFF
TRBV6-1 CASSAVAGVTNEQFF
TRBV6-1 CASGAGGTDTQYF
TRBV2 CANGDATGSPNEKLFF
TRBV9 CASSAPRGGIVAGELFF
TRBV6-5 CASSYSGNSNQPQHF
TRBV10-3 CAIGASYEQYF
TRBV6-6 CASSYSGTGATDTQYF
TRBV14 CASSQFEGAGGEQFF
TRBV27 CASSLVRQIRTEAFF
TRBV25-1 CASSPPGHLKNIQYF
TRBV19 CASRSGNEQFF
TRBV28 CASSFKRESDYEQYF
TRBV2 CASSEEGAGGTQYF
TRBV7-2 CASSLGGTENEKLFF
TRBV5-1 CASSLSVTGAYEQYF
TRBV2 CASTRREGADTQYF
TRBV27 CASSPRGGPGYTF
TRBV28 CASSWVLGAETQYF
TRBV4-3 CASSRGTSGYTDTQYF
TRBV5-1 CASSLWTSGTYNEQFF
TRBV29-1 CSVVRQAGVMNEQFF
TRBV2 CATRAYYRATGELFF
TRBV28 CASSLWTGPYGYTF
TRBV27 CASSLSGGQNIQYF
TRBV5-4 CASSLVSGSTGELFF
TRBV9 CASSVGGNGLTVKTQYF
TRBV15 CATSRDPGLGQPQHF
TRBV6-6 CASSGGDQKLFF
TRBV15 CATSGRDRGHEQYF
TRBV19 CASRELGSSYNEQFF
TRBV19 CASSMWGDLSNQPQHF
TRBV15 CATSREPETYNEQFF
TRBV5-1 CASSLGDRGSYNEQFF
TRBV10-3 CAISEPASTSDTQYF